The clone carrying this T cell receptor (beta chain) was detected ten times or more. Its target is unknown. The CDR3 has 12 residues. The germline gives CDR1 DFQATT, CDR2 SNEGSKA (reference sequence). Trimming pared 3 bases from V and 9 bases from J, leaving 14 bases between. The data were obtained in a study of T cells after yellow fever vaccination. Study-level information: Those fractions that held only low numbers of cells were prepared using the SMART-Seq v4 Ultra Low Input RNA kit.

A universal primer site and UMIs were added as TCR cDNA was made by 5'RACE template switching. TCRdb recomputed calls from the 5' RACE reads with MiXCR, one row per CDR3 protein. The data show about 400,000 distinct CDR3 sequences, around 6.4% seen once. Overall study results and limits: Abundant clonotypes from the bulk population could have been carried over as contaminants into FACS-sorted repertoires.

The gene calls are TRBV20-1 and TRBJ1-1; D is unclear. The receptor's source is a man aged 25-45 years who received the YFV17D yellow fever vaccine. Sequenced material: PBMCs, taken 5 days after the yellow fever booster vaccination. The CDR3 coding sequence is TGCAGTGCTAGCGTGTTCGGATCGAAAGCTTTCTTT. It codes for CSASVFGSKAFF.